This is a list of T cell receptor beta chains from one sample in a study of T cells in Graves' hyperthyroidism and ophthalmopathy. TCRdb processed the multiplex PCR reads anew with MiXCR; each CDR3 protein has one entry. The profile shows about 380,000 distinct CDR3 sequences, less than 15% of them singletons. The sequenced sample consisted of blood. Receptor source: a man aged 25 to 40 with Graves' hyperthyroidism that later progressed to Graves' ophthalmopathy. The conserved cysteine and the conserved F or W are not part of the CDR3 here. For some rows the clone size is stated as once, few or many, or as a class when expanded; others skip it.

TRBV5-1 | few | ASSRGSVGTGELF
TRBV5-1 | - | ASNPRAGGYEQY
TRBV6-5 | - | ASSTRGGMTYNEQF
TRBV27 | - | ASSLRTSDTGELF
TRBV12-3/TRBV12-4 | many | ASSPPQGRRFNEKLF
TRBV20-1 | few | SARDFGLARNEQF
TRBV12-3/TRBV12-4 | - | ASSQQQGTSNRYTEAF
TRBV2 | - | ASSDTRDNEQF
TRBV6-1 | - | ASRTTGGAWPTIYGYT
TRBV5-1 | few | ASSLEYLGSGANVLT
TRBV29-1 | many | SATQVSSYNEQF
TRBV18 | many | ASSTGGNTEAF
TRBV4-1 | few | ASSQATAAPNYGYT
TRBV5-1 | few | ASSLVTGIRLDYGYT
TRBV28 | - | ASKRGTGRVDTQY
TRBV28 | few | ASSSRVGEQY
TRBV5-1 | many | ASGGQTGHGYT
TRBV6-1 | many | ASSELIGSYNEQF
TRBV3-1 | - | AARGNLGGYSPLH
TRBV30 | many | AWGSGGGETQY
TRBV28 | few | ASSLEGVGSPLH
TRBV4-2 | - | ASSQTPTQADTQY
TRBV9 | few | ASSVTGQIFLNGELF
TRBV7-2 | - | ASPRTPPNTGELF
TRBV30 | many | AWSPQITDTQY
TRBV3-1 | many | ASSPGTSANIQY
TRBV4-1 | few | ASSQQGADTIY
TRBV12-3/TRBV12-4 | - | ASSRTVTTGELF
TRBV6-1 | many | ASSYQLNTDTQY
TRBV6-1 | - | ASSVQENTGELF
TRBV5-1 | many | ASSLVSPGQGGYGYT
TRBV11-2 | few | ASSVSLAGETQY
TRBV6-1 | many | ASSARDRGQFGNTGELF
TRBV5-1 | - | ASSPTGTWWSYNEQF
TRBV27 | many | ASSLSGGMNTEAF
TRBV12-3/TRBV12-4 | many | ASSFEVYTEAF
TRBV20-1 | few | SATQGDIYGYT
TRBV24-1 | - | ATSDPTSGGYETQY
TRBV3-1 | few | ASSQRGLVGQETQY
TRBV5-1 | - | ASSLVRGGGLYGYT
TRBV9 | few | ASSSQGGLGIQY
TRBV24-1 | many | ATSGGSSTEAF
TRBV20-1 | many | SARNLIVNEQF
TRBV5-4 | few | ASSPIREASGRSSYEQY
TRBV7-6 | many | ASSNSLSYEQY
TRBV3-1 | many | ASSQAGVNTEAF
TRBV19 | - | ASRTGSTGNTIY
TRBV6-1 | few | ASTTTGGLYNEQF